This T cell receptor (beta chain) was identified in a study of CD8 T cells in Susac syndrome. In germline, CDR1 is SGHDT, CDR2 YYEEEE. V shed 5 bases and J shed 7 bases, with 9 bases lying between them. The CDR3 is 11 residues long. The RNA, roughly 0.45 to 1 ug, was put through reverse transcription using random hexamers. Multiplex PCR with immunoSEQ amplified the TCR beta CDR3 across 54 Vbeta and 13 Jbeta. From the immunoSEQ multiplex PCR reads, TCRdb called clonotypes with MiXCR, one entry per CDR3 protein. The sample has some 150,000 distinct CDR3 sequences, 85% to 95% seen once. The sequenced target, TCR beta, came from blood CD8+ and CD4+ T cells. As controls, healthy donors matched for age and sex were used. FACS was used to enrich TEMRA cells, whereas the CD8+ and CD4+ T cells were obtained by negative isolation.

Input material: CD8+ T cells from PBMCs. This chain connects TRBV5-6 to TRBJ1-1; D is undetermined. The receptor was isolated from a human donor in good health. For the CDR3, the DNA is TGTGCCAGCAGTGCTAAGGGTGAAGCTTTCTTT. It is translated as CASSAKGEAFF.